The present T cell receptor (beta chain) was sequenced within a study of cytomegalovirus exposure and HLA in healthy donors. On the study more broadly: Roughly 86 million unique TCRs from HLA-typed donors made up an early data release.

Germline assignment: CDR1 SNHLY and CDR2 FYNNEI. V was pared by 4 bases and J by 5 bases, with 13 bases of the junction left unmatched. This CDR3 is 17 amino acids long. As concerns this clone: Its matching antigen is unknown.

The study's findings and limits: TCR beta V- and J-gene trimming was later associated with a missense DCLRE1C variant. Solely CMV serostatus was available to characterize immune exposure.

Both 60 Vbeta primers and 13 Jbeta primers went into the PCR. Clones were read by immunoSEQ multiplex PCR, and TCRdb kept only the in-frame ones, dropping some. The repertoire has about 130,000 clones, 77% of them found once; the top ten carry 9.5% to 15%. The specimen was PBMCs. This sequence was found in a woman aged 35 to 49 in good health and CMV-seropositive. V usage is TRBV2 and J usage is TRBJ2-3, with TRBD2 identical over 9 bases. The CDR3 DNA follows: TGTGCCAGCAGTGTAGGCGGGAGGGCCCTCCGGGGAGATACGCAGTATTTT. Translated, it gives CASSVGGRALRGDTQYF.